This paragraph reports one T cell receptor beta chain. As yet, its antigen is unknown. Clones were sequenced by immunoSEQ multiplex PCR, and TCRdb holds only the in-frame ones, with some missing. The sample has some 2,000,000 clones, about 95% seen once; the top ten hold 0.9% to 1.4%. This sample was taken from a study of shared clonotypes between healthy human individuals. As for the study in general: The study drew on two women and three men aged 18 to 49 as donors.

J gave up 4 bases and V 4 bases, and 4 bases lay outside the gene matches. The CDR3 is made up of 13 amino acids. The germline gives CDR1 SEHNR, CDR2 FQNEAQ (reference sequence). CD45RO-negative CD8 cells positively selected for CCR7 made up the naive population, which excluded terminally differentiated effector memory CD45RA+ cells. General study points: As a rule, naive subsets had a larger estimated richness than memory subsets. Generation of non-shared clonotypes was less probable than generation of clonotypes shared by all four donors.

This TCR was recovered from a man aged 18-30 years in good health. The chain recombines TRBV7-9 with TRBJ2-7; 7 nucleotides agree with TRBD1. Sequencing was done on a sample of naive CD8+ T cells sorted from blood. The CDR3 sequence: CASSWGTVYEQYF. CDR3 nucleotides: TGTGCCAGCAGCTGGGGGACAGTTTACGAGCAGTACTTC.